The sequence of this TCR beta chain was determined in a study of identical twins (dated by TCRdb to 2016 to 2017). Describing the broader study: To test whether fetal clonotypes persist, the study used deep sequencing on TCR alpha and beta repertoires from monozygotic twins, unrelated adults of various ages, and cord blood. To rule out contamination, replicate twin experiments were performed at different times with different library preparation protocols. The full study reports these points: Recombination models systematically underestimated out-of-frame TCR alpha sharing in monozygotic twins but agreed with sharing between unrelated individuals. Excess twin sharing in beta out-of-frame sequences was weaker because fewer shared sequences lowered the signal-to-noise ratio. Compared with coincidental sharing between unrelated individuals, an excess of low generation-probability sequences was observed among out-of-frame TCR alpha sequences shared between twins. Because the same donors could not be followed over many years, conclusions were based on cross-sectional statistical analysis. Invariant T cells such as MAIT and iNKT could partly confound zero-insertion analyses, though diverse VJ usage argued against this for most clonotypes. Abundant cord blood beta clonotypes carried fewer insertions; young adult naive repertoires showed a weaker similar trend, while memory repertoires showed none.

This clonotype turned up a few times. What antigen it recognizes has not been identified. Qualities for individual bases were not recorded, and no much larger clone is one base off. All donors were healthy Caucasians. Three pairs of female monozygotic twins, all aged about 18 to 30 years, were included in the twin cohort. CD4+ and CD8+ T cell populations were isolated with positive isolation kits from Invitrogen. CDR1 and CDR2 are read off the germline V gene as MGHRA and YSYEKL. The CDR3 covers 14 residues, taking in both the cysteine and the phenylalanine. Left in the record is the CDR3 DNA by itself, 42 bases read in frame from the first base. The trim is 1 base for V and 5 bases for J, with a gap of 9 bases between the germline ends. The library was produced with 5' RACE. The sequencer was an Illumina HiSeq 2000. A universal primer binding site was introduced by template switching, and a unique molecular identifier was present in the final cDNA, enabling accurate counting of TCR cDNA molecules. First-strand cDNA for TCR alpha and beta chains was synthesized from specific primers in the conserved constant-segment region. To control for contamination, every cDNA library was double barcoded, receiving both a SMART-Mk sample barcode and Illumina barcodes. TruSeq adapter sequences and Illumina sample barcodes were added in two successive PCR steps. The Illumina HiSeq platform was used with custom primers to sequence TCR alpha and beta cDNA libraries. Per the authors' processing: MiGEC was used to process raw reads and extract unique molecular identifiers, and MiXCR was used to find CDR3 positions. For each individual, recombination models were inferred using an EM algorithm with the repgenHMM and IGoR tools. The analysis of shared clonotypes was done with the tcR package in R, with sharing normalized by the product of cloneset sizes. To study raw recombination without the effects of thymic and clonal selection, out-of-frame nonproductive sequences were analyzed. TCRdb itself trimmed the public reads at Q25 with fastp, ran MiXCR and retained productive beta chains. CDR3 protein sequences are deduplicated, and each keeps its most common genes and DNA. The authors' filters were not applied to this entry. The sample table shows hundreds of thousands of distinct CDR3 sequences, and approximately 20% are seen once. The top ten constitute around 0.48% of the sample.

In addition, the sample was reused for a study of yellow fever vaccine responses in identical twins. The other study reports the following: The T cell response to vaccination in identical twins was reported by the authors to appear partly convergent and partly personalized. In identical twins, the study followed T cell clones that responded to the vaccine with precision.

The sequence is built from TRBV4-1 and TRBJ2-1, with TRBD1 perhaps the D gene, on 5 matching bases. The sequenced sample was CD4+ T cells sorted from blood. The sequence derives from a woman between 18 and 30 years old in good health. The CDR3 sequence is CASSQGRVNNEQFF. Read as DNA, the sequence is TGCGCCAGCAGCCAAGGCAGGGTTAACAATGAGCAGTTCTTC.